A single sample is the source of the 27 T cell receptor beta chains below, sequenced in a study of T cells after posttransplantation cyclophosphamide. Method: immunoSEQ multiplex PCR; TCRdb's copy keeps in-frame clones and lacks some. The sample yields more than 50,000 clones, about 86% seen once. The sequenced material came from PBMCs. These receptors came from a man in his thirties or forties with a blood cancer, CMV-positive, and with a related stem cell donor.

This chain links TRBV7-3 with TRBJ2-2; no clear D. The V gene's germline CDR1 is SGHTA and CDR2 FQGTGA. The V gene lost 5 bases and the J gene lost 2 bases, with 18 bases spanning the gap. The CDR3 contains 17 residues. The CDR3, as DNA: TGTGCCAGCAGCCCAACCCCTAACTCGTACAACACCGGGGAGCTGTTTTTT. It yields the protein CASSPTPNSYNTGELFF.

The chain has TRBV9 and TRBJ2-5; maybe TRBD2 (6 bases). Germline assignment: CDR1 SGDLS and CDR2 YYNGEE. This CDR3 contains 16 residues. Trimming took 3 bases from V and 0 from J, leaving 15 bases between them. The CDR3 sequence is CASSGGLTPYQETQYF. The CDR3 DNA reads TGTGCCAGCAGCGGAGGACTAACCCCATACCAAGAGACCCAGTACTTC.

As regards this clone: A read error may produce the germline difference seen at one junction end. The rearrangement uses TRBV7-7 and TRBJ2-7, with TRBD1 identical over 10 bases. This CDR3 contains 14 residues. Germline-derived CDR1 and CDR2 are SSHAT and FNYEAQ (reference sequence). The CDR3 region is CASSMDRGSYEQYF. The CDR3 DNA reads TGTGCTAGCAGCATGGACAGGGGGTCCTACGAGCAGTACTTC.

V gene TRBV11-3 combines with J gene TRBJ2-1; 14 positions match TRBD2. With 5 bases clipped from V and 4 bases from J, the junction kept 7 bases outside the gene matches. The CDR3 is made up of 17 amino acids. Looked up from germline, CDR1 is SGHNT and CDR2 is YENEEA. The CDR3 reads CASSRLAGGWGYNEQFF. In nucleotides, the CDR3 is TGTGCCAGCAGCAGACTAGCGGGAGGGTGGGGGTACAATGAGCAGTTCTTC.

The gene calls are TRBV2 and TRBJ2-7, with 8 bases aligning to TRBD1. The germline V gene has CDR1 SNHLY and CDR2 FYNNEI. The CDR3 loop spans 15 amino acids. Losses at the gene ends were 2 bases for V and 7 bases for J; bases not matched to a gene: 10. The CDR3 nucleotides are TGTGCCAGCAGTGAACCTCGGACAGGGCTTGGAGAGCAGTACTTC. Amino acid sequence: CASSEPRTGLGEQYF.

The chain is built from TRBV6-1 and TRBJ2-5; 10 bases map to TRBD1. The J call may be mistaken, given a closer DNA end match to TRBJ2-7. The CDR3 runs to 12 residues. The germline gives CDR1 MNHNS, CDR2 SASEGT. The CDR3 is CASRTGGYEQYF. The CDR3 coding sequence is TGTGCCAGCCGGACAGGGGGCTACGAGCAGTACTTC.

The genes are TRBV30 and TRBJ1-3, with D unclear. V lost 0 bases, J lost 1 base, and 7 bases lay in between. Looked up from germline, CDR1 is GTSNPN and CDR2 is SVGIG (reference sequence). The CDR3 has 14 residues. DNA of the CDR3: TGTGCCTGGAGTGTCGGGAATTCTGGAAACACCATATATTTT. It yields the protein CAWSVGNSGNTIYF.

This chain uses TRBV4-3 with TRBJ1-1; 8 nucleotides agree with TRBD1. CDR3 length: 15 amino acids. Germline V gene lookup returns CDR1 LGHNA and CDR2 YSLEER. J lost 6 bases, V lost 4 bases, and 10 bases had no gene match. The CDR3 region has the DNA TGCGCCAGCAGCCGCGGACAGGGAAAGGGGTCTGAAGCTTTCTTT. It translates to CASSRGQGKGSEAFF.

J is TRBJ2-1 and V is TRBV5-8, with 8 bases that match TRBD1. Germline V gene sequence: CDR1 SGHTS, CDR2 YDEGEE. J gave up 12 bases and V 7 bases, and 15 bases lay outside the gene matches. CDR3 length equals 14 residues. The CDR3, as DNA: TGTGCCAGCCTCCAGGTCGGGACAGGACTTGGGCAGTTCTTC. Protein sequence: CASLQVGTGLGQFF.

The chain combines TRBV19 with TRBJ2-7, with 7 bases lining up with TRBD1. Germline V CDR1 and CDR2: LNHDA, SQIVND (reference sequence). The CDR3 runs to 15 residues. After removal of 6 bases from V and 2 bases from J, the junction contained 10 bases not matched to a gene. The CDR3 bases are TGTGCCAGTAGCTTCGACGGGACAGCACCCTACGAGCAGTACTTC. It encodes CASSFDGTAPYEQYF.

The chain carries TRBV6-6 and TRBJ1-1, with a possible D match to TRBD1 (5 bases). Trimming cost V 2 bases and J 3 bases, with 10 bases left between them. Germline V gene sequence: CDR1 MNHNY, CDR2 SVGAGI (reference sequence). The CDR3 extends over 14 amino acids. The DNA of the CDR3 is TGTGCCAGCAGTTACAGGGGTTATGACACTGAAGCTTTCTTT. Protein: CASSYRGYDTEAFF.

CDR3 residues: CASSGWTSGASYEQYF. The CDR3 region has the DNA TGCGCCAGCAGTGGGTGGACTAGCGGGGCCAGCTACGAGCAGTACTTC. The chain links TRBV10-2 to TRBJ2-7; 12 bases are shared with TRBD2. The CDR3 totals 16 residues. After removal of 4 bases from V and 3 bases from J, the junction contained 7 bases not matched to a gene. Germline CDR1 WSHSY, CDR2 SAAADI.

The V gene is TRBV27, the J gene TRBJ2-7; 11 nucleotides match TRBD1. J was trimmed by 2 bases and V by 6 bases; bases with no gene match: 0. Germline V CDR1 and CDR2: MNHEY, SMNVEV (reference sequence). The CDR3 is 13 residues long. CDR3 sequence reads: CASRGQGAYEQYF. CDR3 in DNA: TGTGCCAGCAGGGGACAGGGGGCCTACGAGCAGTACTTC.

The gene calls are TRBV11-2 and TRBJ1-2; TRBD1 matches at 10 bases. After removal of 1 base from V and 7 bases from J, the junction contained 6 bases not matched to a gene. The CDR3 runs to 15 residues. Germline CDR1 reads SGHAT; CDR2 reads FQNNGV. In DNA form, the CDR3 reads TGTGCCAGCAGCTTAGGGCCGACAGGGGGCTTTGGCTACACCTTC. This translates into CASSLGPTGGFGYTF.

J is TRBJ2-5 and V is TRBV2; the match to TRBD1 covers 10 bases. Trimming at V came to 6 bases and at J to 7 bases, leaving 14 bases not matched to a gene. Germline V gene data show CDR1 as SNHLY and CDR2 as FYNNEI. The CDR3 spans 16 residues. The CDR3 here is CASSAIRQGAGWTQYF. The DNA of the CDR3 is TGTGCCAGCAGCGCCATAAGACAGGGGGCAGGTTGGACCCAGTACTTC.

This clone was found a few times. This rearrangement joins TRBV7-3 to TRBJ2-5; 9 bases align to TRBD1. The CDR3 sequence is 13 residues long. The germline gives CDR1 SGHTA, CDR2 FQGTGA. After removal of 4 bases from V and 5 bases from J, the junction contained 2 bases not matched to a gene. This CDR3 is CASSSDRGETQYF. The CDR3 DNA is TGTGCCAGCAGCTCCGACAGGGGGGAGACCCAGTACTTC.

The rearrangement uses TRBV18 and TRBJ1-1; D unclear. Germline lookup yields CDR1 KGHSH and CDR2 LQKENI. The CDR3 loop spans 14 amino acids. The germline V and J ends were trimmed by 7 bases and 3 bases, with 15 bases remaining between them. CDR3: CASYEDVPDTEAFF. The CDR3, as DNA: TGTGCCAGCTACGAGGATGTCCCCGACACTGAAGCTTTCTTT. Drawing the rest from reference TRBV18 and TRBJ1-1, the complete variable domain is NAGVMQNPRHLVRRRGQEARLRCSPMKGHSHVYWYRQLPEEGLKFMVYLQKENIIDESGMPKERFSAEFPKEGPSILRIQQVVRGDSAAYFCASYEDVPDTEAFFGQGTRLTVV.

V gene TRBV11-2 combines with J gene TRBJ2-7, with TRBD2 matching 9 bases. CDR1 is SGHAT and CDR2 is FQNNGV in the germline V gene. This CDR3 region has 15 residues. The J segment lost 6 bases and the V segment lost 5 bases, leaving 11 bases of the junction unmatched. In DNA form, the CDR3 reads TGTGCCAGCAGCCCACGACTAGCGGTACCCCTCGAGCAGTACTTC. Protein sequence: CASSPRLAVPLEQYF.

The J gene is TRBJ2-7, the V gene TRBV5-1, with 9 bases aligning to TRBD1. V shed 1 base and J 3 bases; nucleotides not matched to a gene: 11. Germline V gene data show CDR1 as SGHRS and CDR2 as YFSETQ. CDR3 length equals 17 residues. The CDR3 coding sequence is TGCGCCAGCAGCTTGTGGGCTGACAGGGGGGCCGGCTACGAGCAGTACTTC. It yields the protein CASSLWADRGAGYEQYF.

The rearrangement links TRBV5-4 to TRBJ2-1, with a weak D call TRBD1 (5 bases). In germline, CDR1 is SGHNT, CDR2 YYREEE (reference sequence). The ends were cut back, 0 bases at V and 9 bases at J, with 19 bases in the middle. The CDR3 runs to 16 residues. DNA of the CDR3: TGTGCCAGCAGCTTGGGTGGGTTAAGGGGCCAAGGTGAGCAGTTCTTC. Residues: CASSLGGLRGQGEQFF.

The CDR3, as DNA: TGTGCCAGCAGCCCATTACTACAGGGGCAGCCCCAGCATTTT. Amino acids: CASSPLLQGQPQHF. The chain carries TRBV7-9 and TRBJ1-5; TRBD1 matches 7 bases. The CDR3 consists of 14 residues. V dropped 5 bases and J dropped 7; count of bases not matched to a gene: 8. Germline assignment: CDR1 SEHNR and CDR2 FQNEAQ (reference sequence). Using reference TRBV7-9 and TRBJ1-5 for the parts outside the CDR3, the full variable domain is DTGVSQNPRHKITKRGQNVTFRCDPISEHNRLYWYRQTLGQGPEFLTYFQNEAQLEKSRLLSDRFSAERPKGSFSTLEIQRTEQGDSAMYLCASSPLLQGQPQHFGDGTRLSIL.

This clone was counted a single time. The chain is built from TRBV7-2 and TRBJ2-1, with D tentatively TRBD2 (5 bases). V was cut by 7 bases and J by 8 bases, with 18 bases left in between. This CDR3 has 14 residues. Germline CDR1 reads SGHTA; CDR2 reads FQGNSA. The CDR3 here is CASTLSRSADEQFF. The CDR3 DNA follows: TGTGCCAGCACTCTAAGTCGTAGCGCCGATGAGCAGTTCTTC.

The V and J genes are TRBV11-3 and TRBJ1-1; 7 bases are shared with TRBD1. This CDR3 has 12 amino acids. V gave up 5 bases and J gave up 4 bases; unmatched junction bases: 1. Germline V gene data show CDR1 as SGHNT and CDR2 as YENEEA. CDR3 loop: CASSPGGTEAFF. CDR3 DNA: TGTGCCAGCAGCCCAGGGGGCACTGAAGCTTTCTTT. The full variable domain, its missing parts supplied by reference TRBV11-3 and TRBJ1-1, is EAGVVQSPRYKIIEKKQPVAFWCNPISGHNTLYWYLQNLGQGPELLIRYENEEAVDDSQLPKDRFSAERLKGVDSTLKIQPAELGDSAVYLCASSPGGTEAFFGQGTRLTVV.

The V gene is TRBV7-2, the J gene TRBJ1-5; 7 positions match TRBD1. CDR1 is SGHTA, CDR2 FQGNSA, per germline. Germline trimming cut 4 bases from V and 6 bases from J; bases unmatched to any gene: 9. The CDR3 is 15 residues long. The CDR3 DNA is TGTGCCAGCAGCTCCCCAGGGGGGTGGGGTCAGCCCCAGCATTTT. Its translation is CASSSPGGWGQPQHF.

The rearrangement links TRBV5-1 to TRBJ2-7, with D perhaps TRBD2 (6 bases). Germline CDR1 is SGHRS and CDR2 is YFSETQ. The ends were cut back, 0 bases at V and 3 bases at J, with 16 bases in the middle. CDR3 length equals 16 residues. The CDR3 here is CASSLGAAGGYYEQYF. The CDR3 bases are TGCGCCAGCAGCTTGGGGGCCGCTGGGGGGTACTACGAGCAGTACTTC.

The chain carries TRBV2 and TRBJ1-5; D possibly corresponds to TRBD1 (6 bases). This CDR3 comprises 16 residues. Deletions cut 6 bases from V and 2 bases from J, with 17 bases between. CDR1 SNHLY and CDR2 FYNNEI come from the germline V gene. Written as DNA, the CDR3 is TGTGCCAGCAGCTCTCCGGTCTCAGGGGGCAATCAGCCCCAGCATTTT. This gives the protein CASSSPVSGGNQPQHF.

The CDR3 is CASSVRGPYTEAFF. The CDR3 bases are TGCGCCAGCAGCGTCAGGGGTCCCTACACTGAAGCTTTCTTT. The chain employs TRBV5-1 and TRBJ1-1, with D perhaps TRBD1 (6 bases). This CDR3 contains 14 residues. V was trimmed by 4 bases and J by 3 bases, leaving 13 bases between them. The germline V gene encodes CDR1 SGHRS and CDR2 YFSETQ.